These T cell receptor beta chains were read from a single sample in a study of T cells after yellow fever vaccination. One entry per CDR3 protein, called by TCRdb with MiXCR from the 5' RACE reads. The repertoire consists of some 350,000 distinct CDR3 sequences, with about 4% occurring once and the leading ten covering 20% to 25%. The source was PBMCs, collected 5 days after the yellow fever booster vaccination. These receptors originate from a man aged 18-30 years who received the YFV17D yellow fever vaccine. Both conserved end residues are part of each CDR3. The D gene is left open where the match is weak.

CDR3 | J | D | V
CASTLAGNEQFF | TRBJ2-1 | TRBD2 | TRBV12-3/TRBV12-4
CASSSSGGRLNTEAFF | TRBJ1-1 | - | TRBV7-6
CASSWRGNSGEQYF | TRBJ2-7 | - | TRBV11-1
CSSRRGDTEKLFF | TRBJ1-4 | - | TRBV20-1
CASSSYGARYEQYF | TRBJ2-7 | - | TRBV7-9
CASSLGASSYNEQFF | TRBJ2-1 | - | TRBV18
CASSPMGQAYGYTF | TRBJ1-2 | TRBD1 | TRBV7-2
CSAVPGLGPYNEQFF | TRBJ2-1 | TRBD2 | TRBV20-1
CASSEGLDSLYEQYF | TRBJ2-7 | - | TRBV6-1
CASSSSGTVNTGELFF | TRBJ2-2 | TRBD1 | TRBV5-1
CASSLDAEKLFF | TRBJ1-4 | - | TRBV5-1
CASSPSGGPGTGELFF | TRBJ2-2 | TRBD2 | TRBV4-2
CASSRTGTGGNEQFF | TRBJ2-1 | TRBD1 | TRBV5-1
CASSYSGGNYGYTF | TRBJ1-2 | - | TRBV6-5
CSVESGGTDTQYF | TRBJ2-3 | TRBD2 | TRBV29-1
CASSQEKDTREKLFF | TRBJ1-4 | - | TRBV4-3
CASSYGTGDPGELFF | TRBJ2-2 | TRBD1 | TRBV6-5
CSASGTSGEETQYF | TRBJ2-5 | TRBD2 | TRBV20-1
CASSYLGTNEKLFF | TRBJ1-4 | - | TRBV6-5
CSARDLRGEDNEQFF | TRBJ2-1 | TRBD2 | TRBV20-1
CATSSRTGDGTQYF | TRBJ2-5 | TRBD1 | TRBV15
CASSPGTSGNLAKNIQYF | TRBJ2-4 | TRBD2 | TRBV5-1